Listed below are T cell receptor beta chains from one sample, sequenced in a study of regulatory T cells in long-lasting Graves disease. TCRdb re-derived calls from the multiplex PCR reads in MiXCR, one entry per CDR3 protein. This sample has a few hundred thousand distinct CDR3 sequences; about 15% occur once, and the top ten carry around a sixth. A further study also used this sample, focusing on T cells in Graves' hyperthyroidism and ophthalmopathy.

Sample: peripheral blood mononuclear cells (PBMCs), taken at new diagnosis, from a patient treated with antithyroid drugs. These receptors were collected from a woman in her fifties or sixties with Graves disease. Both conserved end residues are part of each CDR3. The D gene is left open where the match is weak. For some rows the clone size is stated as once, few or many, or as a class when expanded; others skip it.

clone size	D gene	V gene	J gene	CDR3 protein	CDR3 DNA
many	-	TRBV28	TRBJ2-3	CASSSDSSSTDTQYF	TGTGCCAGCAGTTCCGACAGCTCTAGCACAGATACGCAGTATTTT
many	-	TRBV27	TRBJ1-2	CASSSRDDSYYTF	TGTGCCAGCAGTTCCCGGGACGATAGCTACTACACCTTC
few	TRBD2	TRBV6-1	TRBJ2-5	CASSEATYGRVTQYF	TGTGCCAGCAGTGAAGCGACCTATGGGAGGGTGACCCAGTACTTC
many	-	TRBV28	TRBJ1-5	CASSSPGASNQPQHF	TGTGCCAGCAGTTCCCCGGGGGCGAGCAATCAGCCCCAGCATTTT
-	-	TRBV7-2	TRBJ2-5	CASSLAGWYQETQYF	TGTGCCAGCAGCTTAGCGGGATGGTACCAAGAGACCCAGTACTTC
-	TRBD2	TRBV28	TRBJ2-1	CASSTPTSGQNNEQFF	TGTGCCAGCAGTACACCAACTAGCGGGCAAAATAATGAGCAGTTCTTC
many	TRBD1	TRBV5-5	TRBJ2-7	CASSWTGGGDRTEQYF	TGTGCCAGCAGCTGGACAGGGGGCGGGGATAGGACAGAGCAGTACTTC
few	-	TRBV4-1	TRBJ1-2	CASSQDLGWDGYTF	TGCGCCAGCAGCCAAGATCTGGGATGGGATGGCTACACCTTC
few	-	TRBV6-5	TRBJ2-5	CASSYGLSGETQYF	TGTGCCAGCAGTTATGGTCTTAGTGGAGAGACCCAGTACTTC
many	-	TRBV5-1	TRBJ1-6	CASSLDGPDNSPLHF	TGCGCCAGCAGCTTGGATGGGCCCGATAATTCACCCCTCCACTTT
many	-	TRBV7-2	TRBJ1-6	CASSLTGGGVSSPLHF	TGTGCCAGCAGCTTAACGGGGGGCGGGGTGAGTTCACCCCTCCACTTT
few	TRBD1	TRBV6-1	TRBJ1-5	CASSPSGTGIKPQHF	TGTGCCAGCAGTCCCTCCGGGACAGGGATTAAGCCCCAGCATTTT
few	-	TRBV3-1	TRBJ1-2	CASSQEGGGLRYGYTF	TGTGCCAGCAGCCAAGAAGGCGGGGGCTTGCGCTATGGCTACACCTTC
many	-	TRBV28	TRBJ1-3	CASSLLSSGNTIYF	TGTGCCAGCAGCCTTTTAAGCTCTGGAAACACCATATATTTT
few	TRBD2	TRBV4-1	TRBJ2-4	CASSQAHSSLAENIQYF	TGCGCCAGCAGCCAAGCTCATAGTAGCCTAGCGGAAAACATTCAGTACTTC
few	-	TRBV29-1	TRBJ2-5	CSVWGQGKETQYF	TGCAGCGTTTGGGGACAAGGGAAAGAGACCCAGTACTTC
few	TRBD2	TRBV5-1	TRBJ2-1	CASSPAGSSYNEQFF	TGCGCCAGCAGTCCAGCGGGATCCTCCTACAATGAGCAGTTCTTC
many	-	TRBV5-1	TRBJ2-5	CASRSGETQYF	TGCGCCAGCAGGTCCGGGGAGACCCAGTACTTC
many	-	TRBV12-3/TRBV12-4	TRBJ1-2	CASSRDTSNYGYTF	TGTGCCAGCAGTAGGGACACATCTAACTATGGCTACACCTTC
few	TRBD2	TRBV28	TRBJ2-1	CASRTGLADPYEQFF	TGTGCCAGCAGGACCGGGCTAGCGGATCCATACGAGCAGTTCTTC
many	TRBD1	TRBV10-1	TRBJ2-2	CASSNADRGLGGELFF	TGCGCCAGCAGTAACGCGGACAGGGGGCTCGGCGGGGAGCTGTTTTTT
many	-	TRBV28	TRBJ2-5	CASTSGFLQETQYF	TGTGCCAGCACCTCCGGGTTCTTGCAAGAGACCCAGTACTTC
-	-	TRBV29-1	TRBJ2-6	CSVPRDSGANVLTF	TGCAGCGTTCCGAGGGACTCTGGGGCCAACGTCCTGACTTTC
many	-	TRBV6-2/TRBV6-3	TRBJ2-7	CASSPRRDNYEQYF	TGTGCCAGCAGTCCACGACGAGACAACTACGAGCAGTACTTC
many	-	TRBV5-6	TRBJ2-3	CASSLRGFGTDTQYF	TGTGCCAGCAGCTTGAGGGGCTTCGGCACAGATACGCAGTATTTT
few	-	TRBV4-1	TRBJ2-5	CASSQVLAAQETQYF	TGCGCCAGCAGCCAAGTGCTAGCAGCACAAGAGACCCAGTACTTC
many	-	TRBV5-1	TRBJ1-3	CASSLDRPGGNTIYF	TGCGCCAGCAGCTTGGACAGGCCGGGAGGAAACACCATATATTTT
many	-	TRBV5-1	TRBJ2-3	CASSPGGSRTDTQYF	TGCGCCAGCAGCCCCGGAGGTAGCCGCACAGATACGCAGTATTTT
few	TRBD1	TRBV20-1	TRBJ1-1	CSAPTGRTEAFF	TGCAGTGCTCCGACAGGGAGGACTGAAGCTTTCTTT
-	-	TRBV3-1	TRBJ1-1	CASSQVVDTPPFF	TGTGCCAGCAGCCAAGTGGTGGATACCCCCCCTTTCTTT
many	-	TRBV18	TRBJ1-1	CASSPRGAPNTEAFF	TGTGCCAGCTCACCGCGGGGGGCGCCGAACACTGAAGCTTTCTTT
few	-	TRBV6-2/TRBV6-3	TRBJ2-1	CASSPGTIEQFF	TGTGCCAGCAGTCCCGGGACAATCGAGCAGTTCTTC
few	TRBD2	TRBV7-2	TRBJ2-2	CASKPPMGLAGGDGELFF	TGTGCCAGCAAACCTCCGATGGGACTAGCGGGAGGCGACGGGGAGCTGTTTTTT
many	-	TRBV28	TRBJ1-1	CASSQNRAGSPEAFF	TGTGCCAGCAGTCAAAACAGGGCAGGTTCCCCTGAAGCTTTCTTT
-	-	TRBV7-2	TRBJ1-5	CASSPQAGSNQPQHF	TGTGCCAGCAGCCCCCAGGCAGGGAGCAATCAGCCCCAGCATTTT
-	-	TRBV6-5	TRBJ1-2	CASSWSREPNYGYTF	TGTGCCAGCAGTTGGTCTAGGGAACCTAACTATGGCTACACCTTC
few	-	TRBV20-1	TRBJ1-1	CSARLGQNTEAFF	TGCAGTGCTAGACTGGGCCAGAACACTGAAGCTTTCTTT
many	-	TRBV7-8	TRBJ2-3	CASSLEATDTQYF	TGTGCCAGCAGCTTAGAAGCCACAGATACGCAGTATTTT
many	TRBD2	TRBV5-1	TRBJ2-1	CASRTSGGNEQFF	TGCGCCAGCAGGACTAGCGGGGGTAATGAGCAGTTCTTC
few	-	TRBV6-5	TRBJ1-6	CASSYYPGMGNSPLHF	TGTGCCAGCAGTTACTATCCGGGGATGGGTAATTCACCCCTCCACTTT
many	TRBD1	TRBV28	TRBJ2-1	CASSPGTGVRNEQFF	TGTGCCAGCAGTCCCGGGACAGGGGTGCGGAATGAGCAGTTCTTC
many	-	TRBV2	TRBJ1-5	CASSEGAGDQPQHF	TGTGCCAGCAGTGAAGGGGCAGGGGATCAGCCCCAGCATTTT
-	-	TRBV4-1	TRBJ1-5	CASSYRASNQPQHF	TGCGCCAGCAGTTACAGGGCCTCCAATCAGCCCCAGCATTTT
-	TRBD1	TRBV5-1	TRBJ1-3	CASSSGTGDFLSGNTIYF	TGCGCCAGCAGCTCCGGGACAGGGGACTTTCTCTCTGGAAACACCATATATTTT
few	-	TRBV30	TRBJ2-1	CAWSVGSDNEQFF	TGTGCCTGGAGTGTGGGTAGCGACAATGAGCAGTTCTTC
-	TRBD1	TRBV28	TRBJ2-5	CASQDRGKETQYF	TGTGCCAGCCAGGACAGGGGGAAAGAGACCCAGTACTTC